The present entry profiles one T cell receptor (beta chain) with its context. The CDR3 runs 15 residues. V lost 3 bases and J 8 bases, leaving 16 bases between the germline ends. CDR1 is SEHNR and CDR2 is FQNEAQ in the germline V gene (reference sequence). The data originate from a study of technical replicates of blood from several donors. Profiled with immunoSEQ multiplex PCR; TCRdb holds only in-frame clones, not every one. The table has fewer than 85,000 clones, 90% to 95% seen once. Sequences were obtained from PBMCs. The chain couples TRBV7-9 to TRBJ1-4, with D possibly TRBD1 on 5 matching bases. This receptor was obtained from a human donor in good health. Some clones in this sample may be carry-over from other donors' samples. The CDR3 bases are TGTGCCAGCAGCTTTCCCCAGACGACAGAGGAAAAACTGTTTTTT. Translation: CASSFPQTTEEKLFF.